These 22 T cell receptor beta chains were all obtained from the same sample, sequenced in a study of Graves' ophthalmopathy and Graves' hyperthyroidism (dated 2018 in TCRdb). Sequencing was performed on an Illumina HiSeq 2000. TCR beta CDR3 regions were amplified from RNA transcripts for repertoire sequencing. A first-round RT-PCR used HTBI primers with the Qiagen OneStep RT-PCR kit, followed by a second-round multiplex PCR, size selection and purification. TCRdb handled the public reads itself, with Q25 trimming in fastp and clone calling in MiXCR, and kept productive beta chains. For every CDR3 protein sequence, its rows merge into one entry that carries the most common genes and DNA. The sample table holds around 1.1 million distinct CDR3 sequences, of which approximately 35% were seen once. The ten largest clones represent approximately 10% of the sample. Sequenced input: peripheral blood or thyroid tissue (not recorded which). The origin of the receptors is an adult man with Graves' hyperthyroidism.

The gene calls are TRBV24-1 and TRBJ2-7; D unclear. This CDR3 spans 12 amino acids. Per germline, CDR1 KGHDR and CDR2 SFDVKD. CDR3 loop: CAEWHEDYEQYF. The CDR3 coding sequence is TGTGCGGAGTGGCATGAAGACTACGAGCAGTACTTC.

This clonotype was seen repeatedly, ten times or more. The rearrangement joins TRBV5-5 to TRBJ2-5; D is unclear. Between the trimmed V and J ends, which lost 0 bases and 2 bases, there was a span of 11 bases. This CDR3 has 15 residues. CDR1 is SGHKS, CDR2 YYEKEE, per germline (reference sequence). The CDR3 nucleotides read TGTGCCAGCAGCTTGGCGTGGGCAGCGCAAGAGACCCAGTACTTC. It translates to CASSLAWAAQETQYF.

This clonotype was detected many times. The chain joins TRBV13 to TRBJ2-2, with no clear D. In germline, CDR1 is PRHDT, CDR2 FYEKMQ (reference sequence). This CDR3 comprises 16 residues. V was pared by 7 bases and J by 0 bases, with 15 bases between. CDR3: CASTQPGPSNTGELFF. In DNA, the CDR3 is TGTGCCAGCACCCAACCGGGTCCCTCGAACACCGGGGAGCTGTTTTTT.

In this sample, this clonotype turned up many times. The gene calls are TRBV7-8 and TRBJ1-1; TRBD1 might be the D (5 bases). The V and J ends lost 4 bases and 1 base respectively, with 13 bases between them. CDR1 is SGHVS and CDR2 is FQNEAQ in the germline V gene. The CDR3 is made up of 15 amino acids. In DNA form, the CDR3 reads TGTGCCAGCAGCTCCTCCGGAGGACAGAACACTGAAGCTTTCTTT. Residues: CASSSSGGQNTEAFF.

The chain employs TRBV5-4 and TRBJ2-3, with unresolved D. CDR3 size: 13 residues. Germline CDR1 and CDR2: SGHNT and YYREEE (reference sequence). V was pared by 1 base and J by 1 base, with 4 bases between. The CDR3 DNA is TGTGCCAGCAGCTTGACGGGCACAGATACGCAGTATTTT. Residues: CASSLTGTDTQYF.

In this sample, this clonotype turned up many times. V is TRBV20-1 and J is TRBJ2-7; TRBD2 matches 16 bases. CDR1 and CDR2 from the germline V gene are DFQATT and SNEGSKA (reference sequence). This CDR3 has 16 amino acids. J gave up 4 bases and V 6 bases, and 9 bases lay outside the gene matches. The DNA for the CDR3 is TGCAGTGCCTTAGGGACTAGCGGGAGGGCCGTGTACGAGCAGTACTTC. It codes for CSALGTSGRAVYEQYF.

This clonotype was observed a single time. This chain uses TRBV7-9 with TRBJ1-1; maybe TRBD1 (6 bases). The CDR3 is made up of 15 amino acids. The germline V and J ends were trimmed by 2 bases and 7 bases, with 17 bases remaining between them. CDR1 and CDR2 (germline): SEHNR, FQNEAQ (reference sequence). Here the CDR3 DNA reads TGTGCCAGCAGCTTATACAGGGATCTGGGGCGTGAAGCTTTCTTT. This codes for CASSLYRDLGREAFF.

The chain links TRBV27 to TRBJ2-7; TRBD2 is a possible D gene (5 bases). Germline CDR1 and CDR2: MNHEY and SMNVEV (reference sequence). V lost 11 bases and J 5 bases, leaving 16 bases between the germline ends. The CDR3 runs 12 residues. The CDR3 loop is CAGSGGVHEQYF. For the CDR3, the DNA is TGTGCCGGGAGCGGTGGGGTCCACGAGCAGTACTTC.

V gene TRBV20-1 combines with J gene TRBJ2-2; the match to TRBD2 covers 10 bases. This CDR3 has 16 amino acids. J was trimmed by 5 bases and V by 2 bases; bases with no gene match: 8. Germline CDR1 DFQATT, CDR2 SNEGSKA (reference sequence). The CDR3 loop is CSARLAGVGYTGELFF. The CDR3 DNA is TGCAGTGCTAGACTAGCGGGAGTAGGTTATACCGGGGAGCTGTTTTTT.

This clonotype was counted at least ten times. The J gene is TRBJ1-6, the V gene TRBV10-3, with D possibly matching TRBD1 (6 bases). From germline, CDR1 is ENHRY and CDR2 SYGVKD. V was clipped by 4 bases and J by 0 bases, with 13 bases between them. The CDR3 spans 17 residues. CDR3: CAISVDRRSSYNSPLHF. The CDR3 DNA reads as TGTGCCATCAGTGTAGACAGGCGCAGCTCCTATAATTCACCCCTCCACTTT.

This clonotype was counted many times. The chain recombines TRBV5-8 with TRBJ2-7, with a tentative D call TRBD2 (5 bases). V gave up 4 bases and J gave up 4 bases, with 12 bases separating them. CDR3 size: 13 residues. In germline, CDR1 is SGHTS, CDR2 YDEGEE. CDR3 bases: TGTGCCAGCAGCACGGACTCCCGGTACGAGCAGTACTTC. Protein sequence: CASSTDSRYEQYF.

This clonotype was counted ten times or more. The chain carries TRBV7-8 and TRBJ2-7, with D maybe TRBD1 (5 bases). V was shortened by 5 bases and J by 4 bases, with 18 bases between the two germline ends. This CDR3 has 15 amino acids. CDR1 and CDR2 (germline): SGHVS, FQNEAQ. The CDR3 sequence: CASSPRVGVEYEQYF. Here the CDR3 DNA reads TGTGCCAGCAGCCCCAGGGTTGGGGTGGAGTACGAGCAGTACTTC.

The chain recombines TRBV19 with TRBJ1-1, with TRBD1 as a possible D gene (6 bases). The CDR3 runs 15 residues. Germline-derived CDR1 and CDR2 are LNHDA and SQIVND (reference sequence). The germline V and J ends were trimmed by 11 bases and 4 bases, with 23 bases remaining between them. The DNA for the CDR3 is TGTGCCTCAAGACCAGGCGGGGGCAGGGGCACTGAAGCTTTCTTT. The encoded protein is CASRPGGGRGTEAFF. Filled out from reference TRBV19 and TRBJ1-1, the complete variable domain reads DGGITQSPKYLFRKEGQNVTLSCEQNLNHDAMYWYRQDPGQGLRLIYYSQIVNDFQKGDIAEGYSVSREKKESFPLTVTSAQKNPTAFYLCASRPGGGRGTEAFFGQGTRLTVV.

This clonotype was found many times. This rearrangement joins TRBV7-9 to TRBJ1-2; 8 bases line up with TRBD1. This CDR3 comprises 17 residues. Germline CDR1 reads SEHNR; CDR2 reads FQNEAQ (reference sequence). J gave up 5 bases and V 2 bases, and 13 bases lay outside the gene matches. As DNA, the CDR3 is TGTGCCAGCAGCTTAACACCCCGGGACAGGAAGAAGTATGGCTACACCTTC. It is translated as CASSLTPRDRKKYGYTF.

Written as DNA, the CDR3 is TGTGCCAGCAGCTTAGTTGGACAAAATCAGCCCCAGCATTTT. It is translated as CASSLVGQNQPQHF. The J gene is TRBJ1-5, the V gene TRBV7-8, with D maybe TRBD1 (5 bases). The CDR3 length is 14 residues. The germline V gene has CDR1 SGHVS and CDR2 FQNEAQ. V dropped 1 base and J dropped 4 bases, with 8 bases sitting between them.

Ten or more counts support this clonotype. This rearrangement joins TRBV7-8 to TRBJ2-7; 10 nucleotides agree with TRBD1. The J segment lost 3 bases and the V segment lost 2 bases, leaving 4 bases of the junction unmatched. The CDR3 length is 15 residues. Germline V gene sequence: CDR1 SGHVS, CDR2 FQNEAQ. Here the CDR3 DNA reads TGTGCCAGCAGCTTAAGACAGGGGGCGGACTACGAGCAGTACTTC. It codes for CASSLRQGADYEQYF.

The chain uses TRBV15 and TRBJ2-5; 7 bases map to TRBD1. After removal of 4 bases from V and 5 bases from J, the junction contained 4 bases not matched to a gene. CDR1 is LNHNV and CDR2 is YYDKDF in the germline V gene (reference sequence). This CDR3 contains 13 residues. The CDR3 loop is CATSKGGQETQYF. The CDR3 bases are TGTGCCACCAGCAAAGGGGGACAGGAGACCCAGTACTTC. The whole variable domain, filled in from reference TRBV15 and TRBJ2-5, reads DAMVIQNPRYQVTQFGKPVTLSCSQTLNHNVMYWYQQKSSQAPKLLFHYYDKDFNNEADTPDNFQSRRPNTSFCFLDIRSPGLGDTAMYLCATSKGGQETQYFGPGTRLLVL.

This clonotype was observed at least ten times. V gene TRBV13 combines with J gene TRBJ2-7; the D gene is possibly TRBD2 (5 bases). Trimming pared 0 bases from V and 4 bases from J, leaving 10 bases between. This CDR3 has 14 amino acids. Looked up from germline, CDR1 is PRHDT and CDR2 is FYEKMQ (reference sequence). As DNA, the CDR3 is TGTGCCAGCAGCTTAGGGAGCCCGGGATACGAGCAGTACTTC. Translation gives CASSLGSPGYEQYF.

This clonotype occurred a few times. The J gene is TRBJ1-2, the V gene TRBV7-9; D is ambiguous. In germline, CDR1 is SEHNR, CDR2 FQNEAQ (reference sequence). V gave up 1 base and J gave up 4 bases, with 10 bases separating them. CDR3 size: 14 residues. The CDR3 here is CASSLVGRSYGYTF. The CDR3 DNA reads TGTGCCAGCAGCTTAGTTGGCCGGAGCTATGGCTACACCTTC.

This clonotype was detected a few times. The chain is built from TRBV29-1 and TRBJ1-2; D might be TRBD1 (5 bases). Germline CDR1 SQVTM, CDR2 ANQGSEA. Trimming left V 8 bases short and J 3 bases short, with 13 bases between. This CDR3 contains 12 residues. CDR3 coding DNA: TGCAGCTTGAACAGGATTGACTATGGCTACACCTTC. It yields the protein CSLNRIDYGYTF.

This clonotype was found many times. This rearrangement joins TRBV29-1 to TRBJ1-1; D ambiguous. V was shortened by 4 bases and J by 4 bases, with 10 bases between the two germline ends. The V gene's germline CDR1 is SQVTM and CDR2 ANQGSEA. The CDR3 contains 12 residues. In DNA, the CDR3 is TGCAGCGTTGGGACCCCGGGCACTGAAGCTTTCTTT. Amino acids: CSVGTPGTEAFF.

This clonotype showed up many times. The chain uses TRBV2 and TRBJ2-5; a weak D match, TRBD1 (7 bases). Deletions cut 3 bases from V and 5 bases from J, with 10 bases between. Germline CDR1 and CDR2: SNHLY and FYNNEI. The CDR3 is made up of 13 amino acids. The CDR3 DNA reads TGTGCCAGCAGTGAGGAGGGGGCTGAGACCCAGTACTTC. Amino acid sequence: CASSEEGAETQYF.